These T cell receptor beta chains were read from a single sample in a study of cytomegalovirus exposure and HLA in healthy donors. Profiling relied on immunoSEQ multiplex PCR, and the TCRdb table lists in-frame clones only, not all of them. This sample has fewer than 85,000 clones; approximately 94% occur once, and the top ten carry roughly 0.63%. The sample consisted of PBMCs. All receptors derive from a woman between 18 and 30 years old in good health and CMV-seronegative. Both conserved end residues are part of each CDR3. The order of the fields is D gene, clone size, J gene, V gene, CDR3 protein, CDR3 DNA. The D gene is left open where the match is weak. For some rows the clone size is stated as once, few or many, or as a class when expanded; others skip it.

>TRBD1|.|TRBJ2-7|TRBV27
CASSLRDRVVSEQYF
TGTGCCAGCAGTTTACGGGACAGGGTCGTGTCCGAGCAGTACTTC
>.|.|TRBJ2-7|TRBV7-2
CASSLGGGPYEQYF
TGTGCCAGCAGCTTAGGGGGGGGGCCCTACGAGCAGTACTTC
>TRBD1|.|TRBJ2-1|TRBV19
CASSILNRGPNDEQFF
TGTGCCAGTAGTATCCTTAACAGGGGGCCGAACGATGAGCAGTTCTTC
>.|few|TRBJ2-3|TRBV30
CAWSALTGLQYF
TGTGCCTGGAGTGCCCTAACGGGGTTGCAGTATTTT
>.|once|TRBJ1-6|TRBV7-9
CASSPGSGNNNSPLHF
TGTGCCAGCAGCCCGGGCTCCGGGAACAATAATTCACCCCTCCACTTT
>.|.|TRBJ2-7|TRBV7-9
CASSPSFRGGSYEQYF
TGTGCCAGCAGTCCTAGTTTCCGAGGGGGTTCCTACGAGCAGTACTTC
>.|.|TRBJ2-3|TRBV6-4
CASSDKAGKDTQYF
TGTGCCAGCAGTGACAAGGCAGGGAAAGATACGCAGTATTTT
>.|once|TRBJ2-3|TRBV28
CASSLGDPADTQYF
TGTGCCAGCAGTTTGGGAGATCCGGCAGATACGCAGTATTTT
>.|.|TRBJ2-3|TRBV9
CASSLVLDSQLPDTQYF
TGTGCCAGCAGCTTAGTCTTGGACAGCCAATTACCCGATACGCAGTATTTT
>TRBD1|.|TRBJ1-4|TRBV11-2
CASSQGQLATNEKLFF
TGTGCCAGCAGCCAGGGACAGCTTGCAACTAATGAAAAACTGTTTTTT
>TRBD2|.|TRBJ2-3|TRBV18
CASSETTSGGDTDTQYF
TGTGCCAGCTCAGAAACCACTAGCGGGGGGGACACAGATACGCAGTATTTT
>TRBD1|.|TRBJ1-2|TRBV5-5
CASSRPEGQGRGYTF
TGTGCCAGCAGCCGACCTGAGGGACAGGGACGAGGCTACACCTTC
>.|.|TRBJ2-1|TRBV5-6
CASSSVQGSLYNEQFF
TGTGCCAGCAGCTCGGTCCAGGGGTCCCTCTACAATGAGCAGTTCTTC
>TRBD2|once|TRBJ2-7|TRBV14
CASSPLGLAGGPYEQYF
TGTGCCAGCAGCCCTCTCGGACTAGCGGGAGGACCTTACGAGCAGTACTTC
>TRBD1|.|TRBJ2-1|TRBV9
CASSGQGAGYNEQFF
TGTGCCAGCAGCGGACAGGGGGCGGGTTACAATGAGCAGTTCTTC
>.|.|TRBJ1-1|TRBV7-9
CASSLVPQGKTNTEAFF
TGTGCCAGCAGCTTAGTCCCCCAGGGTAAGACGAACACTGAAGCTTTCTTT
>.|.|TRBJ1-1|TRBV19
CASSIVWQPNTEAFF
TGTGCCAGTAGTATAGTGTGGCAACCGAACACTGAAGCTTTCTTT
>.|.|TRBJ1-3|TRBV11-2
CASILGNTIYF
TGTGCCAGTATATTAGGAAACACCATATATTTT